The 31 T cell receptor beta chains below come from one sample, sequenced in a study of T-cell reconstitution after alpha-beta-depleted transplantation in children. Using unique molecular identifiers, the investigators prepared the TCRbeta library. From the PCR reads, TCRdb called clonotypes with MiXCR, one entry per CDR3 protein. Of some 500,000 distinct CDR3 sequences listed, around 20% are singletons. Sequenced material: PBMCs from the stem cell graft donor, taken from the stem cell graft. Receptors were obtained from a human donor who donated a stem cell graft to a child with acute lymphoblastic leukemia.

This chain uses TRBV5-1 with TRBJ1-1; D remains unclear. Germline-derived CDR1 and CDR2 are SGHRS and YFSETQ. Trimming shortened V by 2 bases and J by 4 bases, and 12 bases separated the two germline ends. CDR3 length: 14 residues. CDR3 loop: CASSLTPAATEAFF. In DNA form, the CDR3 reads TGCGCCAGCAGCTTAACCCCGGCGGCCACTGAAGCTTTCTTT.

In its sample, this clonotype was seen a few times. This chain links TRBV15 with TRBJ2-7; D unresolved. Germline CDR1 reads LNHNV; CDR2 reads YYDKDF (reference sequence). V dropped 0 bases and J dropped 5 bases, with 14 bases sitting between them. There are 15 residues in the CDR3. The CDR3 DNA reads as TGTGCCACCAGCAGAGATCCGCGAGTTACCAACGAGCAGTACTTC. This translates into CATSRDPRVTNEQYF.

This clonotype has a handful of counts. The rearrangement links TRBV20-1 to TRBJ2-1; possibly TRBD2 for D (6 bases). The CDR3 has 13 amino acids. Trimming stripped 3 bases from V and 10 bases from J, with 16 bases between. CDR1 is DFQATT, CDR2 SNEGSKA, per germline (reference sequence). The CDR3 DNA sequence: TGCAGTGCTAGGCCGCCGGGAGTGCGAGAGCAGTTCTTC. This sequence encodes CSARPPGVREQFF.

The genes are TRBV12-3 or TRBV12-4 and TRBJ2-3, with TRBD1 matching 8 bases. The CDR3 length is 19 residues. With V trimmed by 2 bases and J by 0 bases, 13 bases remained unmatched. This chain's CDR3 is CASSLKGQGATPSTDTQYF. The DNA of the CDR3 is TGTGCCAGCAGTTTAAAGGGGCAGGGGGCGACCCCTAGCACAGATACGCAGTATTTT.

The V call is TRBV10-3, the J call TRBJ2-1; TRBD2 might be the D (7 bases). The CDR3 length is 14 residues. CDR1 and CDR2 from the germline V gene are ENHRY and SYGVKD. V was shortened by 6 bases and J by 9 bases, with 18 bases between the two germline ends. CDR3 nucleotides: TGTGCCATCAGGTGGGAGGGGGGGCACTCTGAGCAGTTCTTC. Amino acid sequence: CAIRWEGGHSEQFF.

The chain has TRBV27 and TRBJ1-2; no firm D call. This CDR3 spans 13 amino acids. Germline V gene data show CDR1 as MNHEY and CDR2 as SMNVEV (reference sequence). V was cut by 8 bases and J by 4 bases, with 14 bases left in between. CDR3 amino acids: CASGMGGGYGYTF. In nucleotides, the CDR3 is TGTGCCAGCGGCATGGGCGGCGGCTATGGCTACACCTTC.

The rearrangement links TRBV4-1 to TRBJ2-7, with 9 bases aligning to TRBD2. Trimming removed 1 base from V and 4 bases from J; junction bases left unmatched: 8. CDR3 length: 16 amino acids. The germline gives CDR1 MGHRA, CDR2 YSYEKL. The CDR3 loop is CASSQGILAGGYEQYF. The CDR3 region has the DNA TGCGCCAGCAGCCAAGGGATACTAGCGGGTGGGTACGAGCAGTACTTC.

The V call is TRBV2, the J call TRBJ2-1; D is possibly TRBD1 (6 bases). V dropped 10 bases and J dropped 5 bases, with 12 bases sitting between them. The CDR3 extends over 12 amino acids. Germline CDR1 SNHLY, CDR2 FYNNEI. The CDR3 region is CATPAGDNEQFF. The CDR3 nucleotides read TGTGCCACCCCAGCAGGGGACAATGAGCAGTTCTTC.

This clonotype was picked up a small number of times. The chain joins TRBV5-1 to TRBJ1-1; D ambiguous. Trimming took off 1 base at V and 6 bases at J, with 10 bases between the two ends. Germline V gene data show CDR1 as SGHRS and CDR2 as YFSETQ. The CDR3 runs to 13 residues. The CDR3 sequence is CASSLSGFPEAFF. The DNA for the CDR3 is TGCGCCAGCAGCTTGTCAGGCTTTCCTGAAGCTTTCTTT.

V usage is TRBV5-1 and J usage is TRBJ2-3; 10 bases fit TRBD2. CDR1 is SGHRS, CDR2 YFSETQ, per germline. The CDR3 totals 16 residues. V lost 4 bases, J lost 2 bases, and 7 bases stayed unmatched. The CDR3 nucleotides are TGCGCCAGCAGCCTACTACTAGCGGGGAACACAGATACGCAGTATTTT. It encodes CASSLLLAGNTDTQYF.

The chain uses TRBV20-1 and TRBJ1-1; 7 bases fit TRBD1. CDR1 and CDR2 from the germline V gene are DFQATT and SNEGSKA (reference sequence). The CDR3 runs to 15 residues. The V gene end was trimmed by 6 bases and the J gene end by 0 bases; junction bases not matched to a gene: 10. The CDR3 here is CSAPRQGQMNTEAFF. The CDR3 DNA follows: TGCAGTGCCCCCCGACAGGGACAAATGAACACTGAAGCTTTCTTT.

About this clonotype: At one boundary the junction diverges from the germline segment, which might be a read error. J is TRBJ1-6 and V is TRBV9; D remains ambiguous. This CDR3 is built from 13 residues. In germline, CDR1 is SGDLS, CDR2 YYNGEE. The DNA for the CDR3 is TGTGCCAGCAGTCGAGGACCGTTTTCATCCCTCCACTTT. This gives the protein CASSRGPFSSLHF.

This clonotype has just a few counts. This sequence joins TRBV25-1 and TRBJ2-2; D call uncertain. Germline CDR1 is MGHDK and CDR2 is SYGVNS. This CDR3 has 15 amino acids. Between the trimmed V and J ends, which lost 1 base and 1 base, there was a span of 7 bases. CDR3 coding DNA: TGTGCCAGCAGTGAATTTAGTTTGAACACCGGGGAGCTGTTTTTT. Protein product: CASSEFSLNTGELFF.

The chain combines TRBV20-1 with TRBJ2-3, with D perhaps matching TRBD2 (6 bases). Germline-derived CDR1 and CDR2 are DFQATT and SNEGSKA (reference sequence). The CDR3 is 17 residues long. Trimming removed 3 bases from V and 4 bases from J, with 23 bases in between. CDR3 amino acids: CSASPFARVGGPDTQYF. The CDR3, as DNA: TGCAGTGCTAGTCCCTTCGCCCGGGTCGGAGGGCCAGATACGCAGTATTTT.

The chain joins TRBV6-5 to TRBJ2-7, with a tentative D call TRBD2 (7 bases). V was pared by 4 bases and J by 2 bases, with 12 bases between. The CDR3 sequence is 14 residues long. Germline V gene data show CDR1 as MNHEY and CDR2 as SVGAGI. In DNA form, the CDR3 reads TGTGCCAGCAGTTCCGGGGGGCTTGCCTACGAGCAGTACTTC. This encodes CASSSGGLAYEQYF.

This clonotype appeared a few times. In DNA, the CDR3 is TGTGCCAGCAGCGTATCTAGCGGCCCCTATACGCAGTATTTT. It is translated as CASSVSSGPYTQYF. This chain links TRBV9 with TRBJ2-3, with 7 nucleotides matching TRBD2. CDR1 and CDR2 (germline): SGDLS, YYNGEE. The CDR3 extends over 14 amino acids. The V gene end was trimmed by 1 base and the J gene end by 7 bases; junction bases not matched to a gene: 6.

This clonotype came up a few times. The DNA of the CDR3 is TGTGCCATCAGTGAGGCTGGTCTTAGCTCCTACGAGCAGTACTTC. This translates into CAISEAGLSSYEQYF. This chain links TRBV10-3 with TRBJ2-7, with D uncertain. The CDR3 extends over 15 amino acids. Trimming pared 2 bases from V and 0 bases from J, leaving 11 bases between. The germline V gene has CDR1 ENHRY and CDR2 SYGVKD.

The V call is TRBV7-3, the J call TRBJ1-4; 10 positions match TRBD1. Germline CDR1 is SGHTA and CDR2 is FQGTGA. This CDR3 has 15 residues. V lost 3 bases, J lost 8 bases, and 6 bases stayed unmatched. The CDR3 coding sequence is TGTGCCAGCAGCTTGACAGGGGGCATTACCGAAAAACTGTTTTTT. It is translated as CASSLTGGITEKLFF.

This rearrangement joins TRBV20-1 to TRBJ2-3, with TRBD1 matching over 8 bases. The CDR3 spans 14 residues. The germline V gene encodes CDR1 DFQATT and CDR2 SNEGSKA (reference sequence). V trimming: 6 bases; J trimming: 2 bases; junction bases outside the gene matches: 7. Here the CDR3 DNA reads TGCAGTGCCCCTCAGGGGGCCCACACAGATACGCAGTATTTT. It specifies CSAPQGAHTDTQYF.

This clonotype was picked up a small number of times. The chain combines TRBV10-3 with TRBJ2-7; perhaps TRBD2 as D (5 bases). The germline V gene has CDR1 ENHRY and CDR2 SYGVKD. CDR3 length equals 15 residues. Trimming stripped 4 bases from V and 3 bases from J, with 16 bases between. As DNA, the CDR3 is TGTGCCATCAGTGCGACCTCGTTGGCGGGCTACGAGCAGTACTTC. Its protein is CAISATSLAGYEQYF.

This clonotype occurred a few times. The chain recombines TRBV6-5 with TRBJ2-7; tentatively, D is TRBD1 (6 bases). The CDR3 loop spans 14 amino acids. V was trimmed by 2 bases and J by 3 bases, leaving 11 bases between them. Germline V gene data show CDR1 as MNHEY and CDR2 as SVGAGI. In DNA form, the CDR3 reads TGTGCCAGCAGTTACGGGACACAGAACTACGAGCAGTACTTC. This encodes CASSYGTQNYEQYF.

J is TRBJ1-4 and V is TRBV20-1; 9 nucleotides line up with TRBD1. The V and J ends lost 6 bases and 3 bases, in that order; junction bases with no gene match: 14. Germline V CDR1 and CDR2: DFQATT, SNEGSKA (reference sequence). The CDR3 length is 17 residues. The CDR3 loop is CSAYRDRASVANEKLFF. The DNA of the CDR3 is TGCAGTGCCTATCGGGACAGGGCTTCTGTGGCTAATGAAAAACTGTTTTTT.

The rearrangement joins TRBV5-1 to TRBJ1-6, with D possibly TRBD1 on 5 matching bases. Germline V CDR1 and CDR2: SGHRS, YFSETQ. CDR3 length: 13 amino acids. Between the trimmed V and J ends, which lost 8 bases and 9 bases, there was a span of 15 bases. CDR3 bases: TGCGCCAGTTCGGCCCACGGGGGTTCACCCCTCCACTTT. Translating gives CASSAHGGSPLHF.

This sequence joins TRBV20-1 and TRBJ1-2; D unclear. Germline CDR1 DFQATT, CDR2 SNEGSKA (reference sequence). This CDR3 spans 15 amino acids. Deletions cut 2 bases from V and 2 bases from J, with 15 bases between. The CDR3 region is CSARYRGEGNYGYTF. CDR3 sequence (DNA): TGCAGTGCTAGATATAGAGGAGAGGGAAACTATGGCTACACCTTC.

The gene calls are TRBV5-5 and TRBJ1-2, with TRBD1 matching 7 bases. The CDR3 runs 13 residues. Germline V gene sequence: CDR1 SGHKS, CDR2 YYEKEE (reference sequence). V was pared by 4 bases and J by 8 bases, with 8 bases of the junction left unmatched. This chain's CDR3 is CASSRDSTRGYTF. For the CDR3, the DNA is TGTGCCAGCAGCCGGGACAGCACAAGGGGCTACACCTTC.

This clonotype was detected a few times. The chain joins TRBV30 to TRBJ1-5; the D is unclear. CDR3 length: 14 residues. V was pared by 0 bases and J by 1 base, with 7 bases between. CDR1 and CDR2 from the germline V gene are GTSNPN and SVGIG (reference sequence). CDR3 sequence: CAWSVMGSNQPQHF. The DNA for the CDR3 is TGTGCCTGGAGTGTAATGGGGAGCAATCAGCCCCAGCATTTT.

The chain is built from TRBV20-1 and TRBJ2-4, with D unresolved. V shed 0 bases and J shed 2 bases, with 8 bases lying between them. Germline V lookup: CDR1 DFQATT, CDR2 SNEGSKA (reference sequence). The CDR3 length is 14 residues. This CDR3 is CSARDLDPKNIQYF. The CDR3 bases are TGCAGTGCTAGAGATCTCGACCCCAAAAACATTCAGTACTTC.

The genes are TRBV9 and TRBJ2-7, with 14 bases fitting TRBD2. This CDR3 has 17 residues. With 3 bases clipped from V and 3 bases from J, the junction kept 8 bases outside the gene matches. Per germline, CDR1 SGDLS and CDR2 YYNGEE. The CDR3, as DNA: TGTGCCAGCAGCGCGACTAGCGGGAGGGCCCCATACTACGAGCAGTACTTC. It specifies CASSATSGRAPYYEQYF.

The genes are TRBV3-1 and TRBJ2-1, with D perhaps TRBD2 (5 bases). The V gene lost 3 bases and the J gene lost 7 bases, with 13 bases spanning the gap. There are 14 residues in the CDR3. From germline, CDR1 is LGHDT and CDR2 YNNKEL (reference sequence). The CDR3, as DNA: TGTGCCAGCAGCCACCTAGCTTACGCGAATGAGCAGTTCTTC. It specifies CASSHLAYANEQFF.

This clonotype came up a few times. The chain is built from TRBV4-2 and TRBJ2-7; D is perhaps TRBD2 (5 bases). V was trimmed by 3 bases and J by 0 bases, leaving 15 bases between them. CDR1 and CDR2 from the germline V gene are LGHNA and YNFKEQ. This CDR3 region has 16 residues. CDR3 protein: CASSQSGGWSSYEQYF. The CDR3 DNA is TGTGCCAGCAGCCAGTCCGGAGGATGGAGCTCCTACGAGCAGTACTTC.

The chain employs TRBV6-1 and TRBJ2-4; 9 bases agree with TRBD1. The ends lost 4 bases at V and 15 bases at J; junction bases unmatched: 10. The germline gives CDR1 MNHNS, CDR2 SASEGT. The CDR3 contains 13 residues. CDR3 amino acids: CASSVPPTGGGYF. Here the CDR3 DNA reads TGTGCCAGCAGTGTCCCACCCACAGGGGGCGGGTACTTC.